These 12 T cell receptor beta chains were all obtained from the same sample, sequenced in a study of PD-1 blockade in classical Hodgkin lymphoma (dated by TCRdb to about 2020). Sample time point, as interpreted from the label and publication: cycle 4 day 1 (C4D1), after 6 weeks of nivolumab. All trial patients had relapsed after autologous stem cell transplantation, with cohorts A, B and C differing in prior brentuximab vedotin exposure. Magnetic negative selection with a Miltenyi CD4+ T cell isolation kit was used to purify CD4+ T cells from thawed PBMCs. Library generation was performed with the immunoSEQ multiplex PCR assay. TCRdb took this table from immuneACCESS and kept in-frame rearrangements with V and J called. Such tables lack part of the clones; where checked against another copy, unresolved V genes explain under half of the gap, and the rest is unexplained. The sample table shows tens of thousands of clones, and about 86% are seen once. Roughly 0.75% of the sample is in the top ten clones.

The sequencing used CD4+ T cells from blood, collected before the fourth cycle of nivolumab. These TCRs come from a human donor with classical Hodgkin lymphoma.

This clone was seen once. V and J are TRBV4-1 and TRBJ2-3, with 7 positions matching TRBD1. CDR1 is MGHRA, CDR2 YSYEKL, per germline. This CDR3 is built from 17 residues. With 0 bases clipped from V and 2 bases from J, the junction kept 8 bases outside the gene matches. The CDR3 is CASSQDRGQVNTDTQYF. The CDR3 DNA is TGCGCCAGCAGCCAAGATCGAGGACAGGTTAACACAGATACGCAGTATTTT.

The genes are TRBV6-1 and TRBJ1-1; a weak D match, TRBD1 (5 bases). Germline V lookup: CDR1 MNHNS, CDR2 SASEGT. Deletions cut 8 bases from V and 5 bases from J, with 12 bases between. This CDR3 has 12 amino acids. The CDR3 sequence is CASSWGETEAFF. The CDR3 DNA reads TGTGCCAGCTCTTGGGGGGAAACTGAAGCTTTCTTT.

The V and J genes are TRBV29-1 and TRBJ1-1; D not certain. In germline, CDR1 is SQVTM, CDR2 ANQGSEA. The germline V and J ends were trimmed by 1 base and 6 bases, with 15 bases remaining between them. The CDR3 has 14 amino acids. The CDR3 coding sequence is TGCAGCGTTGAAGCGGACCTGTTTAACCCTGAAGCTTTCTTT. This gives the protein CSVEADLFNPEAFF.

The V gene is TRBV30, the J gene TRBJ1-1, with 7 bases matching TRBD1. V gave up 5 bases and J gave up 5 bases; unmatched junction bases: 8. The germline CDR1 and CDR2 sequences are GTSNPN and SVGIG (reference sequence). This CDR3 region has 13 residues. The CDR3 nucleotides read TGTGCCTGGTCTCGGACAGGAATTACTGAAGCTTTCTTT. As protein: CAWSRTGITEAFF.

This chain links TRBV7-8 with TRBJ1-2, with D tentatively TRBD1 (5 bases). Germline CDR1 SGHVS, CDR2 FQNEAQ. The V end lost 3 bases, the J end lost 4 bases, and 12 bases lay between the germline ends. This CDR3 region has 14 residues. The CDR3: CASSFAGRGYGYTF. DNA of the CDR3: TGTGCCAGCAGCTTTGCGGGGAGGGGCTATGGCTACACCTTC. The full variable domain, with the rest looked up from reference TRBV7-8 and TRBJ1-2, is GAGVSQSPRYKVAKRGQDVALRCDPISGHVSLFWYQQALGQGPEFLTYFQNEAQLDKSGLPSDRFFAERPEGSVSTLKIQRTQQEDSAVYLCASSFAGRGYGYTFGSGTRLTVV.

The chain combines TRBV7-2 with TRBJ2-5; 10 nucleotides align to TRBD2. Germline V gives CDR1 SGHTA, CDR2 FQGNSA. The CDR3 length is 15 residues. With V trimmed by 4 bases and J by 0 bases, 2 bases remained unmatched. CDR3 DNA: TGTGCCAGCAGCTCAGCGGGGGGGGACCAAGAGACCCAGTACTTC. Translating gives CASSSAGGDQETQYF.

This sequence joins TRBV2 and TRBJ2-7; TRBD2 is a possible D gene (7 bases). V was pared by 0 bases and J by 0 bases, with 12 bases between. Per the germline V gene, CDR1 is SNHLY and CDR2 is FYNNEI. The CDR3 is 16 amino acids. The CDR3 nucleotides are TGTGCCAGCAGTGAAGCGGGGGGGCCTATCTCCTACGAGCAGTACTTC. Translated, it gives CASSEAGGPISYEQYF.

The chain uses TRBV6-4 and TRBJ2-4, with 9 positions matching TRBD2. From germline, CDR1 is MRHNA and CDR2 SNTAGT. The CDR3 contains 20 residues. V shed 0 bases and J 7 bases; nucleotides not matched to a gene: 19. This chain's CDR3 is CASSDSTASGAGLGRNIQYF. The CDR3 DNA reads TGTGCCAGCAGTGACTCGACGGCTAGCGGGGCGGGATTGGGGAGGAACATTCAGTACTTC.

This rearrangement joins TRBV7-2 to TRBJ1-2, with TRBD1 matching over 7 bases. V was pared by 4 bases and J by 2 bases, with 7 bases of the junction left unmatched. There are 15 residues in the CDR3. The V gene's germline CDR1 is SGHTA and CDR2 FQGNSA. CDR3 residues: CASSSWDSRNYGYTF. CDR3 in DNA: TGTGCCAGCAGCTCCTGGGACAGCAGGAACTATGGCTACACCTTC.

The chain recombines TRBV11-2 with TRBJ2-5, with D tentatively TRBD1 or TRBD2 (5 bases each). Germline V CDR1 and CDR2: SGHAT, FQNNGV. This CDR3 is built from 16 residues. The V gene lost 1 base and the J gene lost 4 bases, with 16 bases spanning the gap. CDR3 bases: TGTGCCAGCAGCTTAGGGGTTAGGGGAGTAGGAGAGACCCAGTACTTC. This translates into CASSLGVRGVGETQYF.

The chain has TRBV18 and TRBJ2-1; no clear D. The CDR3 totals 15 residues. Deletions cut 1 base from V and 5 bases from J, with 12 bases between. The germline gives CDR1 KGHSH, CDR2 LQKENI. CDR3 loop: CASSPLARTDNEQFF. In nucleotides, the CDR3 is TGTGCCAGCTCACCACTGGCCCGTACCGACAATGAGCAGTTCTTC.

The V call is TRBV19, the J call TRBJ1-3, with TRBD1 matching 7 bases. The trim removed 5 bases at V and 0 bases at J, leaving 4 bases unmatched. The germline gives CDR1 LNHDA, CDR2 SQIVND (reference sequence). CDR3 length: 15 residues. For the CDR3, the DNA is TGTGCCAGTAGTTCAGGGACAGACTCTGGAAACACCATATATTTT. Protein sequence: CASSSGTDSGNTIYF.